This T cell receptor beta chain was captured in a study of control samples from healthy donors and cancer patients. Germline V CDR1 and CDR2: ENHRY, SYGVKD. Trimming removed 6 bases from V and 2 bases from J, with 10 bases in between. The CDR3 loop spans 13 amino acids. Clones were sequenced by immunoSEQ multiplex PCR, and TCRdb holds only the in-frame ones, with some missing. Here the sample spans approximately 150,000 clones, approximately 94% being singletons. The rearrangement uses TRBV10-3 and TRBJ1-2; D is possibly TRBD1 (5 bases). Sequences were obtained from PBMCs. The sequence came from a man aged 60 to 69 with colorectal cancer. CDR3 nucleotides: TGTGCCATCAGCGGGACCGAAAACTATGGCTACACCTTC. This gives the protein CAISGTENYGYTF.